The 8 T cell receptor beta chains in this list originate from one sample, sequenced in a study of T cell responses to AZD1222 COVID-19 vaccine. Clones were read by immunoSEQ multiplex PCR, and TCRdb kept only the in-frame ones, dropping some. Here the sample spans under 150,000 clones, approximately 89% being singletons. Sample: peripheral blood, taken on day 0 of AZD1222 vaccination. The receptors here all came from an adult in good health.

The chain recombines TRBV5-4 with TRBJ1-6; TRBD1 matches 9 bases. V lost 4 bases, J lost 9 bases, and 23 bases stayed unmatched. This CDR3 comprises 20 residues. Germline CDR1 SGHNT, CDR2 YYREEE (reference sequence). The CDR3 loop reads CASSLGFRDRVKETASPLHF. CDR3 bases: TGTGCCAGCAGCCTAGGCTTCCGGGACAGGGTCAAAGAAACGGCTTCACCCCTCCACTTT.

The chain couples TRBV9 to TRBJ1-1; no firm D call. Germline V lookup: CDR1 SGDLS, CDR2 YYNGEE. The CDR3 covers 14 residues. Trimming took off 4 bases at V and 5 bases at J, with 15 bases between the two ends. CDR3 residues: CASSLASWGTEAFF. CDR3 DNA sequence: TGTGCCAGCAGCCTAGCCTCATGGGGTACTGAAGCTTTCTTT.

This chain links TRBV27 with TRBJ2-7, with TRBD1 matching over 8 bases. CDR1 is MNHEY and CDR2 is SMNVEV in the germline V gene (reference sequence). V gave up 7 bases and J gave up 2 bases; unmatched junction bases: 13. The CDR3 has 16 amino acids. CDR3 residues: CASIRWGPGQAYEQYF. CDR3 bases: TGTGCCAGCATCCGTTGGGGGCCGGGACAGGCCTACGAGCAGTACTTC.

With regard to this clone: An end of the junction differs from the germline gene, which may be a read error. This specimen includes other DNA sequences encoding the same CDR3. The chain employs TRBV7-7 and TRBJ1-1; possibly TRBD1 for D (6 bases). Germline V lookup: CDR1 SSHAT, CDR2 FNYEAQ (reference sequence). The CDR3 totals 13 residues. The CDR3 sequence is CASSLGTNTEAFF. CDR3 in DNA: TGTGCTAGCAGCTTAGGGACAAACACTGAAGCTTTCTTT.

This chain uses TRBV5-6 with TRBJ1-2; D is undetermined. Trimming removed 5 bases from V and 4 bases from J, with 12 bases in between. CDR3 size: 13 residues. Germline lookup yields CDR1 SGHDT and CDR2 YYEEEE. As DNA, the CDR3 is TGTGCCAGCAGTTCCGACAACACCTATGGCTACACCTTC. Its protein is CASSSDNTYGYTF.

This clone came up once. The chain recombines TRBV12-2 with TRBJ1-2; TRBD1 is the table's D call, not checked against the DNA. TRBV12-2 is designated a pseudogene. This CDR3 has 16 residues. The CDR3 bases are TGTGCAAGTCGCCCTAGACGAAGGGGGCAGAACTATGGCTACACCTTC. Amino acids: CASRPRRRGQNYGYTF.

The CDR3 loop is CASSYDTSGGTYEQYF. The CDR3 DNA is TGTGCCAGCAGTTACGATACTAGCGGGGGGACCTACGAGCAGTACTTC. V gene TRBV6-5 combines with J gene TRBJ2-7; 12 bases match TRBD2. The ends lost 2 bases at V and 2 bases at J; junction bases unmatched: 4. CDR1 and CDR2 (germline): MNHEY, SVGAGI. There are 16 residues in the CDR3.

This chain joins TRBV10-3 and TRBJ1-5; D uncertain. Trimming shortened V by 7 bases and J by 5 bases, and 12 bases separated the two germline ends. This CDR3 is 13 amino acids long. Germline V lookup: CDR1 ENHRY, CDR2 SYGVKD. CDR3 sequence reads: CAITSGEDQPQHF. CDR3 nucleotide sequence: TGTGCCATCACGAGCGGGGAGGATCAGCCCCAGCATTTT.